This T cell receptor (beta chain) was sequenced in a study of blood T cell repertoires in COVID-19. Study details: The United States, Italy and Spain supplied acute and convalescent COVID-19 samples.

The data were produced by immunoSEQ multiplex PCR, yet TCRdb's version contains in-frame clones alone and is incomplete. The sample consists of 170,000 or so clones, roughly 84% of them appearing once. V shed 3 bases, J shed 7 bases, and the junction held 4 bases outside the gene matches. Germline CDR1 reads LNHDA; CDR2 reads SQIVND (reference sequence). This CDR3 has 15 amino acids. Sequences were obtained from peripheral blood. The receptor's source is a human donor in a cohort sampled during active COVID-19. The chain has TRBV19 and TRBJ2-1; 12 nucleotides match TRBD1. DNA of the CDR3: TGTGCCAGTAGTATCTTGGGACAGGGGGCTAATGAGCAGTTCTTC. It encodes CASSILGQGANEQFF.